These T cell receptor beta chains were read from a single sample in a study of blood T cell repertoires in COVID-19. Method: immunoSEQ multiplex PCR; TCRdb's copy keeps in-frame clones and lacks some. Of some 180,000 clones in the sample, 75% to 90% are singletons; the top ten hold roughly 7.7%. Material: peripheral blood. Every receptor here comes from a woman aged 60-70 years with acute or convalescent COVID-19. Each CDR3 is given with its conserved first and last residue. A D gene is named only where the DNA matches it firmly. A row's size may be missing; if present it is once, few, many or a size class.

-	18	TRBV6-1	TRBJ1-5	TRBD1	TGTGCCAGCAGTGAACAGCCTCCTCAGGGACAGTCAAATCAGCCCCAGCATTTT	CASSEQPPQGQSNQPQHF
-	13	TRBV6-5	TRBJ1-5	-	TGTGCCAGTTTGACAGGAGTCAATCAGCCCCAGCATTTT	CASLTGVNQPQHF
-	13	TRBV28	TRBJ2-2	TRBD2	TGTGCCACCTCGGGAGGGAGGACCGGGGAGCTGTTTTTT	CATSGGRTGELFF
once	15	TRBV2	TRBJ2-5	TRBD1	TGTGCCAGCAGTGAAGGGAACAGGGGCCGAGAGACCCAGTACTTC	CASSEGNRGRETQYF
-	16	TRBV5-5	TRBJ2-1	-	TGTGCCAGCAGCTTGTTGGAGTTCAGCTCCTACAATGAGCAGTTCTTC	CASSLLEFSSYNEQFF
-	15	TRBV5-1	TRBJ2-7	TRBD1	TGCGCCAGCAGCCCCGGGACAGGGAAGACCTACGAGCAGTACTTC	CASSPGTGKTYEQYF
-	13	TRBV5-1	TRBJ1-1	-	TGCGCCAGCAGCTTGTCCAAGAACACTGAAGCTTTCTTT	CASSLSKNTEAFF
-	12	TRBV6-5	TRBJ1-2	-	TGTGCCAGCGGCAGGGAACCTAGTGGCTACACCTTC	CASGREPSGYTF
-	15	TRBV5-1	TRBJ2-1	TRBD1	TGCGCCAGCAGCTTGGGGGGGACAGGGGACAATGAGCAGTTCTTC	CASSLGGTGDNEQFF
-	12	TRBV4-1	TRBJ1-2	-	TGCGCCAGCAGCCAAGCAGGTTATGGCTACACCTTC	CASSQAGYGYTF
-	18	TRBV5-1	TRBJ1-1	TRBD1	TGCGCCAGCAGCCATCGACAGGGTCAGAGGAACCTGAACACTGAAGCTTTCTTT	CASSHRQGQRNLNTEAFF
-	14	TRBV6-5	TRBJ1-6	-	TGTGCCAGCAAAAACAGGGCACCTAATTCACCCCTCCACTTT	CASKNRAPNSPLHF
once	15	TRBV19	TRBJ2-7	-	TGTGCCAGTAGTATGAGTGGCGGACTACCCAGCGAGCAGTACTTC	CASSMSGGLPSEQYF
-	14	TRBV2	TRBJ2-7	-	TGTGCCAGCAATTGGGCCGGGGACATCTACGAGCAGTACTTC	CASNWAGDIYEQYF